Below, one T cell receptor beta chain is given with its context. Its antigen is as yet unknown. At one of its ends the junction is not consistent with the germline gene, which may arise from a read error. This sample is part of a study of shared clonotypes between healthy human individuals. Study-level findings and limits: What limited the represented genetic and exposure-history diversity was the small number of donors. The study generally estimated greater richness for naive than memory subsets.

Recent acute infections and vaccinations were absent in the healthy HIV-negative adult donors. A split of CD4+ cells into CD45RA+ naive and CD45RA-negative memory subsets was performed. Sequencing used immunoSEQ multiplex PCR; TCRdb keeps in-frame clones, though not all of them. The sample lists over a million clones; 70% to 80% were seen once. CDR1 and CDR2 from the germline V gene are MNHNY and SVGAGI (reference sequence). The CDR3 spans 11 residues. The TCR originated in a man younger than 35 in good health. Some clones in this sample may be carry-over from other donors' samples. V and J are TRBV6-6 and TRBJ2-7; the D gene is possibly TRBD2 (5 bases). The sequenced sample was memory CD4+ T cells from PBMCs. Subset in this sample: CD45RA-negative fraction. The CDR3 nucleotides read TGTGCCGCGGGCTCTTCCTACGAGAAGTACTTC. Its translation is CAAGSSYEKYF.